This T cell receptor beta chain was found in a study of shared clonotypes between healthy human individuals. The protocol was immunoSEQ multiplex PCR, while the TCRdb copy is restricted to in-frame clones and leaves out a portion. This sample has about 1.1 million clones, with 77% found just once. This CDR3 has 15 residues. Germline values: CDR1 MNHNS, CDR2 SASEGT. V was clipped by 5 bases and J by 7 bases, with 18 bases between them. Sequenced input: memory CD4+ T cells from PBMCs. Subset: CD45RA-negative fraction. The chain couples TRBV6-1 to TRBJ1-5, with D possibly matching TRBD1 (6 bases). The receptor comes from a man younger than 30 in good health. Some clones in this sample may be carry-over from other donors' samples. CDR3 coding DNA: TGTGCCAGCAGTTCAAACACGGGGGCGGGACAGCCCCAGCATTTT. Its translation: CASSSNTGAGQPQHF.